A single sample gave rise to the 27 T cell receptor beta chains below, sequenced in a study of response to subunit inactivated influenza vaccine. MiXCR, run by TCRdb on the RT-PCR reads, gives a single entry per CDR3 protein. The sample records a few hundred thousand distinct CDR3 sequences, over 20% being singletons. The sequences come from PBMCs from blood, collected about 20 months after vaccination. Receptors were obtained from a man between 50 and 69 years old who received an inactivated influenza vaccine.

This clonotype was recorded a few times. The gene calls are TRBV28 and TRBJ1-2, with 9 bases lining up with TRBD1. Germline-derived CDR1 and CDR2 are MDHEN and SYDVKM. CDR3 length equals 14 residues. Trimming at V came to 6 bases and at J to 7 bases, leaving 9 bases not matched to a gene. The CDR3 bases are TGTGCCAGCAGAGAGGGGACAGGGACTCTTGGCTACACCTTC. Its translation is CASREGTGTLGYTF.

In its sample, this clonotype was seen many times. V usage is TRBV7-9 and J usage is TRBJ1-1; a possible D gene is TRBD1 (5 bases). CDR1 and CDR2 from the germline V gene are SEHNR and FQNEAQ (reference sequence). The CDR3 is 14 residues long. Trimming pared 5 bases from V and 3 bases from J, leaving 13 bases between. The CDR3: CASSVGGDYTEAFF. CDR3 bases: TGTGCCAGCAGCGTTGGGGGGGATTACACTGAAGCTTTCTTT.

This clonotype was seen once. The gene calls are TRBV5-1 and TRBJ2-1, with D tentatively TRBD2 (6 bases). Germline V gene data show CDR1 as SGHRS and CDR2 as YFSETQ. Deletions cut 6 bases from V and 8 bases from J, with 15 bases between. The CDR3 extends over 13 amino acids. The CDR3 sequence is CASNPGLAYEQFF. The CDR3 DNA sequence: TGCGCCAGCAACCCGGGGCTAGCGTATGAGCAGTTCTTC. Based on the CDR3 plus reference TRBV5-1 and TRBJ2-1, the full variable domain is KAGVTQTPRYLIKTRGQQVTLSCSPISGHRSVSWYQQTPGQGLQFLFEYFSETQRNKGNFPGRFSGRQFSNSRSEMNVSTLELGDSALYLCASNPGLAYEQFFGPGTRLTVL.

The rearrangement links TRBV11-2 to TRBJ1-3; tentative D call: TRBD1 (6 bases). The CDR3 totals 18 residues. V was pared by 5 bases and J by 0 bases, with 20 bases between. Germline CDR1 SGHAT, CDR2 FQNNGV. CDR3 nucleotide sequence: TGTGCCAGCAGCCAGGATTTGGGACACTTAGACTCTGGAAACACCATATATTTT. As protein: CASSQDLGHLDSGNTIYF.

The chain is built from TRBV4-2 and TRBJ2-6; D is uncertain. CDR3 length equals 14 residues. Looked up from germline, CDR1 is LGHNA and CDR2 is YNFKEQ. The germline V and J ends were trimmed by 1 base and 2 bases, with 3 bases remaining between them. The CDR3 region is CASSQGTGANVLTF. The CDR3 DNA reads TGTGCCAGCAGCCAAGGAACTGGGGCCAACGTCCTGACTTTC.

This clonotype came up a few times. V and J are TRBV5-1 and TRBJ2-7; D remains unclear. This CDR3 is built from 14 residues. Trimming stripped 0 bases from V and 2 bases from J, with 9 bases between. Germline V gene lookup returns CDR1 SGHRS and CDR2 YFSETQ. As DNA, the CDR3 is TGCGCCAGCAGCTTGGAAGGCCTCGCCTACGAGCAGTACTTC. This gives the protein CASSLEGLAYEQYF.

This clonotype has more than one count but fewer than ten. This rearrangement joins TRBV20-1 to TRBJ2-1, with 7 bases identical to TRBD1. This CDR3 region has 16 residues. Trimming at V came to 5 bases and at J to 9 bases, leaving 19 bases not matched to a gene. Germline CDR1 is DFQATT and CDR2 is SNEGSKA (reference sequence). The CDR3 DNA reads as TGCAGTGCTGGGGAAGGACAGGTCAGAACCTACGGTGAGCAGTTCTTC. This gives the protein CSAGEGQVRTYGEQFF.

This clonotype was counted only a few times. The rearrangement joins TRBV5-6 to TRBJ1-1; 7 bases align to TRBD1. The CDR3 consists of 13 residues. Germline CDR1 SGHDT, CDR2 YYEEEE. V lost 3 bases to trimming and J lost 6 bases; unmatched junction nucleotides: 5. The CDR3 region is CASSSIQGAEAFF. CDR3 nucleotides: TGTGCCAGCAGCTCAATTCAGGGGGCTGAAGCTTTCTTT.

The chain's CDR3 is CSVAEATDTDTQYF. As DNA, the CDR3 is TGCAGCGTTGCCGAGGCTACGGACACAGATACGCAGTATTTT. V and J are TRBV29-1 and TRBJ2-3, with D hard to call. Looked up from germline, CDR1 is SQVTM and CDR2 is ANQGSEA. The germline V and J ends were trimmed by 4 bases and 2 bases, with 13 bases remaining between them. This CDR3 region has 14 residues.

This clonotype was found a few times. The genes are TRBV5-4 and TRBJ1-1; D call uncertain. This CDR3 comprises 14 residues. In germline, CDR1 is SGHNT, CDR2 YYREEE (reference sequence). Trimming stripped 4 bases from V and 0 bases from J, with 10 bases between. Here the CDR3 reads CASSLDPMNTEAFF. In DNA form, the CDR3 reads TGTGCCAGCAGCCTGGATCCTATGAACACTGAAGCTTTCTTT.

This clonotype was detected only a few times. The V gene is TRBV10-2, the J gene TRBJ2-6; 9 bases match TRBD1. This CDR3 spans 17 amino acids. The V segment lost 5 bases and the J segment 4 bases; nucleotides outside the gene matches: 9. The V gene's germline CDR1 is WSHSY and CDR2 SAAADI. The CDR3 reads CASSWGQGVSGANVLTF. In DNA form, the CDR3 reads TGCGCCAGCAGTTGGGGACAGGGAGTTTCCGGGGCCAACGTCCTGACTTTC.

The chain couples TRBV14 to TRBJ1-1; weak D call: TRBD1 (5 bases). The V gene's germline CDR1 is SGHDN and CDR2 FVKESK. V was pared by 4 bases and J by 7 bases, with 10 bases between. The CDR3 is 12 amino acids. CDR3 sequence reads: CASSPGWIEAFF. CDR3 in DNA: TGTGCCAGCAGCCCAGGGTGGATTGAAGCTTTCTTT.

The genes are TRBV2 and TRBJ2-2; 7 bases align to TRBD1. The V gene end was trimmed by 6 bases and the J gene end by 0 bases; junction bases not matched to a gene: 4. Germline V gene data show CDR1 as SNHLY and CDR2 as FYNNEI. The CDR3 has 15 residues. The CDR3 sequence is CASRPGQPNTGELFF. In nucleotides, the CDR3 is TGTGCCAGCAGGCCGGGACAGCCGAACACCGGGGAGCTGTTTTTT.

This clonotype was seen a single time. The genes are TRBV6-2 or TRBV6-3 and TRBJ2-1; D possibly corresponds to TRBD1 (5 bases). CDR1 is MNHEY and CDR2 is SVGEGT in the germline V gene. CDR3 length equals 14 residues. V dropped 6 bases and J dropped 6 bases, with 15 bases sitting between them. The CDR3 region has the DNA TGTGCCAGCAGCCGACTCGACAGAGGCAATGAGCAGTTCTTC. This codes for CASSRLDRGNEQFF.

This chain links TRBV18 with TRBJ2-2; weak D call: TRBD1 (5 bases). Germline loops: CDR1 KGHSH, CDR2 LQKENI. The CDR3 loop spans 15 amino acids. V was pared by 2 bases and J by 0 bases, with 7 bases between. CDR3 coding DNA: TGTGCCAGCTCACCAGTGGGGCCGAACACCGGGGAGCTGTTTTTT. This translates into CASSPVGPNTGELFF. Drawing the rest from reference TRBV18 and TRBJ2-2, the complete variable domain is NAGVMQNPRHLVRRRGQEARLRCSPMKGHSHVYWYRQLPEEGLKFMVYLQKENIIDESGMPKERFSAEFPKEGPSILRIQQVVRGDSAAYFCASSPVGPNTGELFFGEGSRLTVL.

J is TRBJ2-5 and V is TRBV20-1; D is possibly TRBD2 (6 bases). The length of the CDR3 is 16 residues. V was shortened by 0 bases and J by 4 bases, with 18 bases between the two germline ends. Germline values: CDR1 DFQATT, CDR2 SNEGSKA (reference sequence). The CDR3 DNA follows: TGCAGTGCTAGAGATTCGATTAGCGGAATCGGAGAGACCCAGTACTTC. This gives the protein CSARDSISGIGETQYF.

This sequence joins TRBV7-2 and TRBJ1-4; 9 bases are shared with TRBD1. This CDR3 has 13 amino acids. Losses at the gene ends were 1 base for V and 13 bases for J; bases not matched to a gene: 4. Germline V gives CDR1 SGHTA, CDR2 FQGNSA. The CDR3 region is CASSLEQGAGLFF. CDR3 coding DNA: TGTGCCAGCAGCTTAGAACAGGGGGCAGGACTGTTTTTT.

This clonotype turned up a few times. The V and J genes are TRBV15 and TRBJ2-5; D remains unclear. From germline, CDR1 is LNHNV and CDR2 YYDKDF (reference sequence). The V end lost 0 bases, the J end lost 5 bases, and 7 bases lay between the germline ends. The CDR3 spans 13 residues. Here the CDR3 DNA reads TGTGCCACCAGCAGAGATTATGTGGAGACCCAGTACTTC. As protein: CATSRDYVETQYF.

This clonotype was recorded a few times. V usage is TRBV3-1 and J usage is TRBJ1-4; weak D call: TRBD1 (5 bases). This CDR3 region has 15 residues. V lost 2 bases, J lost 3 bases, and 10 bases lay in between. Germline CDR1 LGHDT, CDR2 YNNKEL (reference sequence). The CDR3 reads CASSQKTEPNEKLFF. The DNA of the CDR3 is TGTGCCAGCAGCCAAAAGACAGAACCTAATGAAAAACTGTTTTTT.

CDR3 in amino acids: CAISESRATNEKLFF. Here the CDR3 DNA reads TGTGCCATCAGTGAGTCAAGAGCAACTAATGAAAAACTGTTTTTT. The chain uses TRBV10-3 and TRBJ1-4; D is undetermined. Germline V CDR1 and CDR2: ENHRY, SYGVKD. With 0 bases removed from V and 0 bases from J, the gap between germline ends came to 5 bases. CDR3 length: 15 amino acids.

The rearrangement uses TRBV29-1 and TRBJ2-5; 8 positions agree with TRBD1. This CDR3 is built from 15 residues. Germline V CDR1 and CDR2: SQVTM, ANQGSEA. With V trimmed by 3 bases and J by 2 bases, 8 bases remained unmatched. In nucleotides, the CDR3 is TGCAGCGTTGATCCAACGGACAGGGTTCAAGAGACCCAGTACTTC. Its translation is CSVDPTDRVQETQYF. Combining the CDR3 with reference TRBV29-1 and TRBJ2-5 gives the whole variable domain SAVISQKPSRDICQRGTSLTIQCQVDSQVTMMFWYRQQPGQSLTLIATANQGSEATYESGFVIDKFPISRPNLTFSTLTVSNMSPEDSSIYLCSVDPTDRVQETQYFGPGTRLLVL.

This clonotype was seen ten or more times. V usage is TRBV9 and J usage is TRBJ2-7; 8 nucleotides align to TRBD2. Germline-derived CDR1 and CDR2 are SGDLS and YYNGEE. This CDR3 is 16 amino acids long. V gave up 4 bases and J gave up 4 bases; unmatched junction bases: 13. CDR3: CASSSGGGTSIYEQYF. CDR3 nucleotide sequence: TGTGCCAGCAGCTCAGGAGGCGGGACTAGTATTTACGAGCAGTACTTC.

Only a few counts were recorded for this clonotype. The V and J genes are TRBV7-9 and TRBJ2-1; D may be TRBD1 or TRBD2 (5 bases each). Germline CDR1 is SEHNR and CDR2 is FQNEAQ (reference sequence). CDR3 length: 15 residues. V was cut by 2 bases and J by 8 bases, with 16 bases left in between. As DNA, the CDR3 is TGTGCCAGCAGCTTAAACCGTATAGGGACGGATGAGCAGTTCTTC. It yields the protein CASSLNRIGTDEQFF.

Many counts were recorded for this clonotype. The V gene is TRBV20-1, the J gene TRBJ2-3; D possibly uses TRBD1 or TRBD2 (5 bases each). This CDR3 has 14 residues. The germline gives CDR1 DFQATT, CDR2 SNEGSKA (reference sequence). V shed 6 bases and J shed 4 bases, with 17 bases lying between them. The CDR3 region has the DNA TGCAGTGCCGCTAAGCTGGGGGAAGCAGATACGCAGTATTTT. It is translated as CSAAKLGEADTQYF.

This clonotype turned up a few times. The V gene is TRBV6-5, the J gene TRBJ1-2; 7 nucleotides agree with TRBD1. Germline V CDR1 and CDR2: MNHEY, SVGAGI. After removal of 2 bases from V and 4 bases from J, the junction contained 7 bases not matched to a gene. The CDR3 contains 15 residues. The CDR3 protein is CASSYTGTAAYGYTF. As DNA, the CDR3 is TGTGCCAGCAGTTACACCGGGACAGCCGCCTATGGCTACACCTTC.

The sample holds many counts of this clonotype. V gene TRBV6-1 combines with J gene TRBJ1-5; TRBD1 matches 8 bases. The CDR3 has 14 residues. Trimming removed 7 bases from V and 7 bases from J; junction bases left unmatched: 9. CDR1 is MNHNS, CDR2 SASEGT, per germline. The CDR3 nucleotides read TGTGCCAGCACCCACAGGGGGGGCTTACAGCCCCAGCATTTT. Amino acid sequence: CASTHRGGLQPQHF.

This clonotype was counted only a few times. The CDR3 sequence is CASRAYTGLVFHEQFF. Here the CDR3 DNA reads TGTGCCAGCAGAGCTTATACGGGACTAGTCTTTCATGAGCAGTTCTTC. The chain employs TRBV12-3 or TRBV12-4 and TRBJ2-1; 8 positions match TRBD2. V lost 6 bases to trimming and J lost 8 bases; unmatched junction nucleotides: 15. CDR3 length equals 16 residues.